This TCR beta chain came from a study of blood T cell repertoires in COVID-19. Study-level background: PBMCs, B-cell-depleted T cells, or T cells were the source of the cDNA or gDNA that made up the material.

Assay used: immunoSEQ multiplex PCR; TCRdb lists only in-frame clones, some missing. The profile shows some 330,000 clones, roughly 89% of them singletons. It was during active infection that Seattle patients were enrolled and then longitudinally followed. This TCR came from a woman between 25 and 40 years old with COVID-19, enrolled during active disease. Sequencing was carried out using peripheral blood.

The DNA of the CDR3 is TGCGCCAGCAGCTTGGGCGCTAGCGGGGGGTCAGATACGCAGTATTTT. This sequence encodes CASSLGASGGSDTQYF. V usage is TRBV5-1 and J usage is TRBJ2-3; 11 bases match TRBD2. The CDR3 is made up of 16 amino acids. V lost 0 bases to trimming and J lost 4 bases; unmatched junction nucleotides: 4. Germline lookup yields CDR1 SGHRS and CDR2 YFSETQ.